One and the same sample provided the 18 T cell receptor beta chains below, sequenced in a study of T cell repertoires in aging, cancer and after chemotherapy. Multiplex touch-down PCR with TRB-A/B primers amplified rearranged V-D-J TRB sequences. TCRdb re-derived calls from the multiplex PCR reads in MiXCR, one entry per CDR3 protein. The sample holds 950 to 1,500 distinct CDR3 sequences; approximately 30% are singletons and the top ten take 9.5% to 15%. Amplification of TCR beta used genomic DNA extracted from peripheral blood. Sequences were obtained from blood. The origin of the receptors is a human donor with a solid tumor.

This clonotype is large by share. The chain is built from TRBV7-9 and TRBJ2-2; TRBD1 aligns across 9 bases. The junction had 7 bases not matched to a gene; V was cut back by 0 bases and J by 5 bases. Germline-derived CDR1 and CDR2 are SEHNR and FQNEAQ (reference sequence). This CDR3 comprises 17 residues. For the CDR3, the DNA is TGTGCCAGCAGCTTAGCTGTGGGGACAGGGAGGACCGGGGAGCTGTTTTTT. Translating gives CASSLAVGTGRTGELFF.

By sample fraction, this clonotype is large. V is TRBV12-3 or TRBV12-4 and J is TRBJ1-2; 9 nucleotides line up with TRBD1. The CDR3 is 13 residues long. Trimming removed 5 bases from V and 5 bases from J; junction bases left unmatched: 3. The CDR3 sequence: CASSPTGGYGYTF. The CDR3 region has the DNA TGTGCCAGCAGTCCGACAGGGGGGTATGGCTACACCTTC.

This clonotype is medium-sized in the sample. The chain joins TRBV27 to TRBJ1-1; 7 bases map to TRBD1. From germline, CDR1 is MNHEY and CDR2 SMNVEV (reference sequence). Trimming removed 4 bases from V and 6 bases from J; junction bases left unmatched: 8. The CDR3 loop spans 14 amino acids. The CDR3 spells CASSSTGVGPEAFF. The CDR3 bases are TGTGCCAGCAGTTCCACAGGGGTTGGGCCTGAAGCTTTCTTT.

By sample fraction, this clonotype is large (0.1 to 1%). This chain uses TRBV6-6 with TRBJ1-2; tentatively, D is TRBD1 (6 bases). V was trimmed by 6 bases and J by 3 bases, leaving 14 bases between them. This CDR3 is 14 amino acids long. Germline V lookup: CDR1 MNHNY, CDR2 SVGAGI (reference sequence). The CDR3 loop is CASSSRDTDYGYTF. The CDR3 DNA reads as TGTGCCAGCAGCAGCCGGGACACCGACTATGGCTACACCTTC.

Sample share makes this clonotype medium-sized. The rearrangement links TRBV12-3 or TRBV12-4 to TRBJ1-4; D might be TRBD1 (5 bases). The CDR3 loop spans 16 amino acids. The V end lost 3 bases, the J end lost 7 bases, and 18 bases lay between the germline ends. CDR3 DNA: TGTGCCAGCAGTTTCTCAGAGGGACTCAGCGGTGAAAAACTGTTTTTT. Translation gives CASSFSEGLSGEKLFF.

This clonotype counts as large (0.1 to 1%). The chain carries TRBV6-2 or TRBV6-3 and TRBJ1-2; D uncertain. CDR1 is MNHEY, CDR2 SVGEGT, per germline. The CDR3 length is 11 residues. Trimming removed 5 bases from V and 8 bases from J, with 9 bases in between. The chain's CDR3 is CASSGLEGYTF. The CDR3 region has the DNA TGTGCCAGCAGTGGGCTCGAGGGCTACACCTTC.

Details on this clonotype: Germline and junction disagree at one end, which may indicate a read error. The rearrangement links TRBV12-3 or TRBV12-4 to TRBJ1-2; 8 nucleotides match TRBD1. The CDR3 extends over 13 amino acids. CDR3 coding DNA: TGTGCAAGCAGCCCAGGGGGCAGCTCCGACTACACCTTC. Residues: CASSPGGSSDYTF.

Relative to its sample, this clonotype is medium-sized (0.01 to 0.1%). This chain links TRBV12-3 or TRBV12-4 with TRBJ1-1, with a weak D call TRBD1 (6 bases). This CDR3 is 15 amino acids long. The germline V and J ends were trimmed by 5 bases and 2 bases, with 15 bases remaining between them. The DNA for the CDR3 is TGTGCCAGCAGTCCGCCGGGGGCTGGAAACACTGAAGCTTTCTTT. This gives the protein CASSPPGAGNTEAFF.

The rearrangement joins TRBV6-1 to TRBJ1-5; D might be TRBD1 (6 bases). The CDR3 spans 15 residues. Trimming removed 3 bases from V and 3 bases from J, with 12 bases in between. CDR1 is MNHNS, CDR2 SASEGT, per germline. CDR3 in amino acids: CASSEVRGDNQPQHF. The DNA for the CDR3 is TGTGCCAGCAGTGAGGTCAGGGGCGACAATCAGCCCCAGCATTTT.

By share, this clonotype counts as medium-sized. The junction departs from germline at one end; a sequencing error may be responsible. The chain carries TRBV5-4 and TRBJ1-2, with D possibly being TRBD1 (6 bases). This CDR3 has 13 amino acids. Germline CDR1 and CDR2: SGHNT and YYREEE (reference sequence). The CDR3 sequence is CANSSGQWVGYTF. CDR3 sequence (DNA): TGTGCCAACAGCTCCGGACAGTGGGTAGGCTACACCTTC.

This clonotype counts as large (0.1 to 1%). The CDR3 sequence: CASRWDNSNQPQHF. The DNA for the CDR3 is TGTGCCAGCAGGTGGGACAACAGCAATCAGCCCCAGCATTTT. The chain carries TRBV6-2 or TRBV6-3 and TRBJ1-5, with D perhaps matching TRBD1 (6 bases). Germline-derived CDR1 and CDR2 are MNHEY and SVGEGT. V was clipped by 6 bases and J by 1 base, with 10 bases between them. This CDR3 region has 14 residues.

This clonotype is medium-sized in the sample. The CDR3 nucleotides read TGTGCCAGCAGTTTGTCTGGAAACACCATATATTTT. Translating it yields CASSLSGNTIYF. The J gene is TRBJ1-3, the V gene TRBV12-3 or TRBV12-4; no firm D call. V lost 3 bases and J 1 base, leaving 1 base between the germline ends. The CDR3 is 12 residues long.

This chain connects TRBV29-1 to TRBJ2-3, with TRBD2 as a possible D gene (6 bases). This CDR3 spans 14 amino acids. The germline gives CDR1 SQVTM, CDR2 ANQGSEA. V was trimmed by 7 bases and J by 8 bases, leaving 22 bases between them. In nucleotides, the CDR3 is TGCAGCGCCTCCTCGGCAGGGACTCCAGGTACGCAGTATTTT. Translated: CSASSAGTPGTQYF.

This sequence joins TRBV2 and TRBJ1-2, with D possibly being TRBD1 (6 bases). The germline gives CDR1 SNHLY, CDR2 FYNNEI. There are 17 residues in the CDR3. The V and J ends lost 4 bases and 1 base respectively, with 19 bases between them. The CDR3 spells CASSALGRDMGNYGYTF. In DNA, the CDR3 is TGTGCCAGCAGTGCGTTGGGGCGGGACATGGGTAACTATGGCTACACCTTC. Based on the CDR3 plus reference TRBV2 and TRBJ1-2, the full variable domain is EPEVTQTPSHQVTQMGQEVILRCVPISNHLYFYWYRQILGQKVEFLVSFYNNEISEKSEIFDDQFSVERPDGSNFTLKIRSTKLEDSAMYFCASSALGRDMGNYGYTFGSGTRLTVV.

This clonotype is categorized as medium-sized (0.01 to 0.1%). The junction and the germline gene differ at one end; a read error may be behind it. The J gene is TRBJ2-5, the V gene TRBV7-7, with 13 bases that match TRBD2. Germline V gene sequence: CDR1 SSHAT, CDR2 FNYEAQ (reference sequence). The CDR3 is made up of 15 amino acids. The CDR3 DNA follows: TGTGCTAGCAGCCCTACTAGCGGGGGGGCCCAATCCCAGTACTTC. Its translation: CASSPTSGGAQSQYF.

Regarding this clonotype: This may come from a read error, since a much larger clone is one base off. The chain has TRBV6-2 or TRBV6-3 and TRBJ1-1; D gene uncertain. Germline CDR1 reads MNHEY; CDR2 reads SVGEGT. CDR3 length: 14 amino acids. The CDR3, as DNA: TGTGCCAGCATTTACGGTACATTGAACACTGAAGCTTTCTTT. It encodes CASIYGTLNTEAFF.

This clonotype showed up just once. The rearrangement uses TRBV19 and TRBJ2-5; TRBD2 might be the D (5 bases). This CDR3 region has 14 residues. Trimming removed 5 bases at V and 4 bases at J, with 14 bases between. CDR1 is LNHDA, CDR2 SQIVND, per germline (reference sequence). CDR3 DNA sequence: TGTGCCAGTAGTCGGGCGGGCGATGTAGAGACCCAGTACTTC. It is translated as CASSRAGDVETQYF.

In its sample, this clonotype ranks as medium-sized. The genes are TRBV7-2 and TRBJ2-2; a possible D gene is TRBD1 (5 bases). V shed 2 bases and J shed 2 bases, with 9 bases lying between them. This CDR3 comprises 15 residues. Germline loops: CDR1 SGHTA, CDR2 FQGNSA. In DNA form, the CDR3 reads TGTGCCAGCAGCTTACAGGGTCCTAACACCGGGGAGCTGTTTTTT. Translated, it gives CASSLQGPNTGELFF.